This T cell receptor beta chain originates from a study of blood T cell repertoires in COVID-19. The wider study: T cells, B-cell-depleted T cells, or PBMCs provided the cDNA or gDNA that served as material.

There are a few counts of this clone. Original handling: Counts of nucleated cells, estimated from reference gene primer amplification, were obtained. Data came from immunoSEQ multiplex PCR; TCRdb stores just in-frame clones and leaves some out. D and trimming were read from the DNA, whereas the V and J calls and clone size are those reported in that table. The table includes hundreds of thousands of clones, about 87% detected once. Germline-derived CDR1 and CDR2 are MNHEY and SVGAGI. Trimming removed 6 bases from V and 1 base from J, with 16 bases in between. The CDR3 has 15 amino acids. Seattle participants joined during active infection and were tracked over time.

The V and J genes are TRBV6-5 and TRBJ2-7, with D possibly TRBD1 on 6 matching bases. The TCR originated in a woman in her 70s with COVID-19, enrolled during active disease. The sequencing input was peripheral blood. CDR3 residues: CASSSTGTQSYEQYF. In nucleotides, the CDR3 is TGTGCCAGCAGCTCGACCGGGACACAGTCCTACGAGCAGTACTTC.